These T cell receptor beta chains were read from a single sample in a study of cytomegalovirus exposure and HLA in healthy donors. Using immunoSEQ multiplex PCR, the repertoire was profiled, and TCRdb retains in-frame clones only, with some absent. Seen here are roughly 33,000 clones, more than 80% observed once, and the top ten hold roughly 6%. Sequencing was performed on PBMCs. These receptors all come from a male donor in good health and CMV-seronegative. CDR3s include the opening cysteine and the closing phenylalanine or tryptophan. D genes are given only for firm matches. Clone size is given for some rows only: seen once, a few or many times, or a class if the clone is expanded.

TRBV7-3	.	TRBJ1-1	.	TGTGCCAGCAGCCCGACAGTAATGAACACTGAAGCTTTCTTT	CASSPTVMNTEAFF
TRBV9	once	TRBJ2-7	TRBD1	TGTGCCAGCAGCGCCAGGGGGTCCTACGAGCAGTACTTC	CASSARGSYEQYF
TRBV10-3	.	TRBJ2-3	.	TGTGCCATCAGGGAACAGGGTCCCCCTGATACGCAGTATTTT	CAIREQGPPDTQYF
TRBV5-1	.	TRBJ1-3	.	TGCGCCAGCCGGGTAGGGCAGGGTGGAAACACCATATATTTT	CASRVGQGGNTIYF
TRBV15	.	TRBJ1-2	TRBD1	TGTGCCACCAGCGGACAGGGGACCCTAGCTAACTATGGCTACACCTTC	CATSGQGTLANYGYTF
TRBV4-1	.	TRBJ1-2	.	TGCGCCAGCAGCCAAGATGGCAGGGGAAAGAATGGCTACACCTTC	CASSQDGRGKNGYTF
TRBV7-9	.	TRBJ2-3	.	TGTGCCAGCAGCCTAGGGGTTGCGGGCACAGATACGCAGTATTTT	CASSLGVAGTDTQYF
TRBV27	.	TRBJ1-6	TRBD1	TGTGCCAGCAGATCCGGGACAGCAAATTCACCCCTCCACTTT	CASRSGTANSPLHF
TRBV19	.	TRBJ2-1	TRBD1	TGTGCCAGTAGTTCGCGACAGGGGATGGTGGTTGAGCAGTTCTTC	CASSSRQGMVVEQFF
TRBV5-1	.	TRBJ1-4	.	TGCGCCAGCAGCCAGGGAGGTGAAAAACTGTTTTTT	CASSQGGEKLFF
TRBV2	.	TRBJ2-6	TRBD1	TGTGCCAGCAGTGAACCGGGACAGGGGGCGCAAGGGGCCAACGTCCTGACTTTC	CASSEPGQGAQGANVLTF
TRBV6-1	.	TRBJ1-6	TRBD1	TGTGCCAGCAGGACAGGGTTTAATTCACCCCTCCACTTT	CASRTGFNSPLHF
TRBV27	.	TRBJ1-5	.	TGTGCCAGCAGTTACGGGAGTAATCAGCCCCAGCATTTT	CASSYGSNQPQHF
TRBV27	few	TRBJ1-1	.	TGTGCCAGCCAGCAGGGTGGGGACACTGAAGCTTTCTTT	CASQQGGDTEAFF
TRBV5-4	.	TRBJ2-5	.	TGTGCCAGCAGCTTTACGGGGGGCGGGGAGACCCAGTACTTC	CASSFTGGGETQYF
TRBV7-2	.	TRBJ1-2	.	TGTGCCAGCAGCTCCTCCCAGCAGGTCGGCTACACCTTC	CASSSSQQVGYTF
TRBV5-8	once	TRBJ1-5	.	TGTGCCAGCAGCTTTGTAACATTTAATCAGCCCCAGCATTTT	CASSFVTFNQPQHF
TRBV9	once	TRBJ1-2	.	TGTGCCAGCAGCGTAGGGGGCCTGGGCTACACCTTC	CASSVGGLGYTF
TRBV19	once	TRBJ2-5	TRBD1	TGTGCCAGTTCTCCGACAGGGGGCGATGAGACCCAGTACTTC	CASSPTGGDETQYF
TRBV6-5	.	TRBJ2-7	.	TGTGCCAGTTCAGACAGTCCCGCTTACGAGCAGTACTTC	CASSDSPAYEQYF
TRBV5-8	.	TRBJ2-7	TRBD1	TGTGCCAGCAGCTCTTACAGGGGGCTATACGAGCAGTACTTC	CASSSYRGLYEQYF
TRBV6-5	.	TRBJ1-2	TRBD1	TGTGCCAGCAGTAAATCCGGGACAGGGTTGGGTGGCTACACCTTC	CASSKSGTGLGGYTF
TRBV6-1	few	TRBJ1-1	TRBD1	TGTGCCAGCAGACCCGGGACAGAGAACACTGAAGCTTTCTTT	CASRPGTENTEAFF
TRBV18	.	TRBJ1-3	.	TGTGCCAGCTCACCAGTCTCAGGGAGGGGATATGGAAACACCATATATTTT	CASSPVSGRGYGNTIYF
TRBV28	.	TRBJ1-2	.	TGTGCCAGCAGATCCGGCGACATCGGCTTTGTCTATGGCTACACCTTC	CASRSGDIGFVYGYTF
TRBV5-6	.	TRBJ2-7	TRBD2	TGTGCCAGCAGTAACACTCCTAGCGGGCCCTACGAGCAGTACTTC	CASSNTPSGPYEQYF
TRBV7-8	.	TRBJ1-4	.	TGTGCCAGCAGCTTAGCGGAAGGGAGAGAAGAAAAACTGTTTTTT	CASSLAEGREEKLFF
TRBV10-3	.	TRBJ2-2	.	TGTGCCATCAGTGAGGACATTCTAGGGGGTAACACCGGGGAGCTGTTTTTT	CAISEDILGGNTGELFF
TRBV11-2	once	TRBJ1-1	.	TGTGCCAGCAGCTTAGAGTTTAGGGGTAACACTGAAGCTTTCTTT	CASSLEFRGNTEAFF
TRBV5-6	.	TRBJ2-2	.	TGTGCCAGCAGCCCCCGGTCGGGGGAGCTGTTTTTT	CASSPRSGELFF
TRBV7-9	.	TRBJ2-5	.	TGTGCCAGCAGCTTAGCCGGGGAGACCCAGTACTTC	CASSLAGETQYF
TRBV6-1	once	TRBJ2-1	TRBD2	TGTGCCAGCAGTAACAGCGGGAGAAAGCAGTTCTTC	CASSNSGRKQFF
TRBV19	.	TRBJ1-4	.	TGTGCCAGTAGTATCAGCGCAACTAATGAAAAACTGTTTTTT	CASSISATNEKLFF
TRBV7-8	.	TRBJ2-1	.	TGTGCCAGCAGCTTAAGACGTAAGTCTAGTGATAGCTATGAGCAGTTCTTC	CASSLRRKSSDSYEQFF
TRBV10-1	.	TRBJ1-1	.	TGCGCCAGCAGTGTGAACAGGGCGACTGAAGCTTTCTTT	CASSVNRATEAFF
TRBV27	.	TRBJ1-5	.	TGTGCCAGCAGCCCCCTTTTTGGGGCAGGCAATCAGCCCCAGCATTTT	CASSPLFGAGNQPQHF
TRBV9	.	TRBJ2-7	TRBD2	TGTGCCAGCAGCGTTCTAGCGGCCTCCTACGAGCAGTACTTC	CASSVLAASYEQYF
TRBV5-1	.	TRBJ2-5	.	TGCGCCAGCAGCTTGGTGTCGGCGGGATGGGAAGAGACCCAGTACTTC	CASSLVSAGWEETQYF
TRBV4-3	few	TRBJ2-7	TRBD2	TGCGCCAGCAGCCAAGATCTTGTGGTGGCTAGCGGGGACTCCTACGAGCAGTACTTC	CASSQDLVVASGDSYEQYF
TRBV25-1	.	TRBJ2-1	TRBD1	TGTGCCAGCAGTGAATCCGGACAGGGAGTTCTATACAATGAGCAGTTCTTC	CASSESGQGVLYNEQFF
TRBV5-1	.	TRBJ2-3	TRBD1	TGCGCCAGCAGCGAAACGGGGGACAGGGACATAGATACGCAGTATTTT	CASSETGDRDIDTQYF
TRBV6-4	.	TRBJ2-1	TRBD2	TGTGCCAGCAGTGACTCAGCGGGGGGGCCCAATGAGCAGTTCTTC	CASSDSAGGPNEQFF
TRBV7-9	.	TRBJ2-1	TRBD2	TGTGCCAGCAGCTTTGCTAGCGGGAGACTCAATGAGCAGTTCTTC	CASSFASGRLNEQFF
TRBV6-1	.	TRBJ2-1	.	TGTGCCAGCAGTGAAGCGCTAGTAGAGTACAATGAGCAGTTCTTC	CASSEALVEYNEQFF
TRBV5-4	few	TRBJ1-1	TRBD1	TGTGCCAGCAGCTTAGTGGACAGGGATCGTACTGAAGCTTTCTTT	CASSLVDRDRTEAFF
TRBV13	once	TRBJ2-3	.	TGTGCCAGCAGCTACTACAGCACAGATACGCAGTATTTT	CASSYYSTDTQYF
TRBV29-1	few	TRBJ2-3	.	TGCAGCGTTGACCACTATAGCACAGATACGCAGTATTTT	CSVDHYSTDTQYF